The text below deals with one T cell receptor (beta chain). Germline loops: CDR1 SGHNT, CDR2 YENEEA. V dropped 5 bases and J dropped 1 base, with 12 bases sitting between them. This CDR3 region has 14 residues. In the original workflow: From reference gene primer amplification, estimates of nucleated cell counts were derived. Using immunoSEQ multiplex PCR, the repertoire was profiled, and TCRdb retains in-frame clones only, with some absent. For V, J and clone size, that table is used; D and trimming come from the DNA. The data contain 250,000 or so clones, 70% to 90% of them singletons. This specimen comes from a study of blood T cell repertoires in COVID-19. Study-wide context: Researchers got acute and convalescent COVID-19 samples from the United States, Italy and Spain.

Source material: PBMCs or T cells enriched from blood (not recorded which). The J gene is TRBJ2-7, the V gene TRBV11-3; TRBD1 is a possible D gene (5 bases). This TCR was sampled from a man aged 50 to 60 who had been exposed to COVID-19. The CDR3 reads CASSRLTGSYEQYV. The CDR3 coding sequence is TGTGCCAGCAGCCGCCTCACAGGATCCTACGAGCAGTACGTC.